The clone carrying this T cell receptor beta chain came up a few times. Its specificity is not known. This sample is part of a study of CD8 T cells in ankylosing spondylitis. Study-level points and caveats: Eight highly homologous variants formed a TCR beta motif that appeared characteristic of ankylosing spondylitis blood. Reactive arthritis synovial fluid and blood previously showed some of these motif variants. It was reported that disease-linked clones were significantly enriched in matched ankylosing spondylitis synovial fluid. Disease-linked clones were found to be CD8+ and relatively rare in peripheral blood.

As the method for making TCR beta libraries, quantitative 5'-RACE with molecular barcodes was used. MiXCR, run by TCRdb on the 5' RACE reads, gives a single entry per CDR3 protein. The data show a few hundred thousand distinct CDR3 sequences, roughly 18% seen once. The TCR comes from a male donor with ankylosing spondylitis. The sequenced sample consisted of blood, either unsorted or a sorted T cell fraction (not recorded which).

The CDR3 region is CASKPRVATNEKLFF. CDR3 bases: TGTGCCAGCAAACCCAGGGTGGCAACTAATGAAAAACTGTTTTTT. V gene TRBV6-1 combines with J gene TRBJ1-4; D perhaps matches TRBD1 (5 bases). This CDR3 has 15 amino acids. The V and J ends lost 7 bases and 0 bases respectively, with 12 bases between them. The germline V gene has CDR1 MNHNS and CDR2 SASEGT.